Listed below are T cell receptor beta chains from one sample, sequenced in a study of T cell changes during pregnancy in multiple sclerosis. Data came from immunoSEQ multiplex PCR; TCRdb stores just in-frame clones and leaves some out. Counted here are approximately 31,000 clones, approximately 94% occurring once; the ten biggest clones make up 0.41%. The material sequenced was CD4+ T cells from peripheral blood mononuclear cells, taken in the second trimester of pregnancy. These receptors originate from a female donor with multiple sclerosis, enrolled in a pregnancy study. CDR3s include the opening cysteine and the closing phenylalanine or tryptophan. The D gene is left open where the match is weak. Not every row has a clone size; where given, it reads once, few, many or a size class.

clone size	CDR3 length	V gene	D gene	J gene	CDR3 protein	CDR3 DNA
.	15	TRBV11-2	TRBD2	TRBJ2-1	CASSLTSGRGGEQFF	TGTGCCAGCAGCTTAACCAGCGGGAGAGGTGGTGAGCAGTTCTTC
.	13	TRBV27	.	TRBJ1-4	CASRLSGNEKLFF	TGTGCCAGCCGCCTGTCAGGGAATGAAAAACTGTTTTTT
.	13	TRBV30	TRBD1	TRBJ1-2	CAWSEQGHYGYTF	TGTGCCTGGAGTGAACAGGGGCACTATGGCTACACCTTC
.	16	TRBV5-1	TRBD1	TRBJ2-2	CASSLQTGGYTGELFF	TGCGCCAGCAGCCTTCAGACAGGGGGCTACACCGGGGAGCTGTTTTTT
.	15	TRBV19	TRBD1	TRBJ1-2	CASTGTGVLGYGYTF	TGTGCCAGCACCGGGACAGGGGTTCTAGGCTATGGCTACACCTTC
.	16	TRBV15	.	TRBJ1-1	CATSRDRQARNTEAFF	TGTGCCACCAGCAGAGACAGACAGGCGCGGAACACTGAAGCTTTCTTT
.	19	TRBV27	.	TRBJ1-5	CASIPGAGVKYGSNQPQHF	TGTGCCAGCATCCCAGGGGCAGGGGTTAAATATGGAAGCAATCAGCCCCAGCATTTT
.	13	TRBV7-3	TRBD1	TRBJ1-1	CASSPRSGGEAFF	TGTGCCAGCAGCCCAAGATCAGGGGGAGAAGCTTTCTTT
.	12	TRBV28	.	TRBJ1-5	CASSSQGQPQHF	TGTGCCAGCAGTTCCCAGGGTCAGCCCCAGCATTTT
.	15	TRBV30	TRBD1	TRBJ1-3	CAWSTGKISGNTIYF	TGTGCCTGGTCGACAGGGAAAATCTCTGGAAACACCATATATTTT
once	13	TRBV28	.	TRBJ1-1	CASALGGSAEAFF	TGTGCCAGCGCCCTCGGGGGAAGTGCTGAAGCTTTCTTT
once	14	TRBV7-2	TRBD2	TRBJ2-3	CASSSSGNTDTQYF	TGTGCCAGCAGCTCTAGCGGGAATACAGATACGCAGTATTTT
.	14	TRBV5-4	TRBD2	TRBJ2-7	CASSLGLAEYEQYF	TGTGCCAGCAGCTTAGGACTAGCGGAATACGAGCAGTACTTC
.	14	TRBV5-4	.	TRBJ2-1	CASSLPGVTGEQFF	TGTGCCAGCAGCCTGCCGGGAGTTACCGGTGAGCAGTTCTTC
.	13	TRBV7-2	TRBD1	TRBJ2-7	CASSLAGQYEQYF	TGTGCCAGCAGCTTAGCGGGACAGTACGAGCAGTACTTC
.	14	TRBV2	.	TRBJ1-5	CASSSGTTTEPQHF	TGTGCCAGCAGCTCTGGGACAACGACGGAGCCCCAGCATTTT
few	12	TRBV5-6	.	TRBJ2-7	CASSFQAYEQYF	TGTGCCAGCAGCTTCCAGGCCTACGAGCAGTACTTC
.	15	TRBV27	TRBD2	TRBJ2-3	CASSLDRTSVGTQYF	TGTGCCAGCAGTTTAGATAGGACTAGCGTCGGTACGCAGTATTTT
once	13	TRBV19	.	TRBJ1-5	CASSMSGWEPQHF	TGTGCCAGTAGTATGTCGGGTTGGGAGCCCCAGCATTTT
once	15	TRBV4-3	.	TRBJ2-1	CASSQYTGSYNEQFF	TGCGCCAGCAGCCAATATACAGGTTCCTACAATGAGCAGTTCTTC
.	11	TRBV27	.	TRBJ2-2	CASYSTGELFF	TGTGCCAGCTACAGCACCGGGGAGCTGTTTTTT
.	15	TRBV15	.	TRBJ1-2	CATSRATGYSYGYTF	TGTGCCACCAGCAGAGCCACAGGGTATAGCTATGGCTACACCTTC
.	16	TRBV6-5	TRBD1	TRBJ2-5	CASSYVFPGQGGTQYF	TGTGCCAGCAGTTATGTCTTTCCGGGACAGGGGGGGACCCAGTACTTC
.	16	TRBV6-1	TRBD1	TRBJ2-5	CASSEPGQAQSKTQYF	TGTGCCAGCAGTGAACCGGGACAGGCCCAATCGAAGACCCAGTACTTC
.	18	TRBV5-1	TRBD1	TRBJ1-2	CASSLSTGRGQGESGYTF	TGCGCCAGCAGCTTGAGCACCGGGCGGGGACAGGGGGAAAGCGGCTACACCTTC